This T cell receptor beta chain emerged from a study of cytomegalovirus exposure and HLA in healthy donors. PCR primers comprised 60 Vbeta and 13 Jbeta primers. Only in-frame clones appear in the TCRdb table, and some are missing; sequencing was by immunoSEQ multiplex PCR. Of about 120,000 clones in the sample, around 77% are singletons; the top ten hold 4.5% to 6%. This clone has a single count. The TCR originated in a man aged 18-30 years in good health and CMV-seropositive. Source material: PBMCs.

CDR3 region: CASKYGTGSSYEQYF. The CDR3 nucleotides read TGTGCCAGCAAATATGGGACAGGAAGCTCCTACGAGCAGTACTTC. V gene TRBV27 combines with J gene TRBJ2-7, with 8 bases fitting TRBD1. The CDR3 contains 15 residues. J lost 0 bases, V lost 7 bases, and 8 bases had no gene match. Germline CDR1 reads MNHEY; CDR2 reads SMNVEV (reference sequence).